Following are 31 T cell receptor beta chains from one sample sequenced in a study of T cell responses to AZD1222 COVID-19 vaccine. Assay: immunoSEQ multiplex PCR; the TCRdb copy retains only in-frame clones and omits some. The sample holds about 100,000 clones, about 88% seen once. The source material was peripheral blood, sampled on day 0 of AZD1222 vaccination. These receptors all stem from an adult in good health.

The chain joins TRBV6-2 or TRBV6-3 to TRBJ1-6, with D unresolved. There are 13 residues in the CDR3. Germline assignment: CDR1 MNHEY and CDR2 SVGEGT. V shed 2 bases and J shed 9 bases, with 8 bases lying between them. The CDR3 coding sequence is TGTGCCAGCAGTTACGGGCAGACTTCACCCCTCCACTTT. It codes for CASSYGQTSPLHF.

The genes are TRBV30 and TRBJ2-1; 10 bases line up with TRBD2. The germline gives CDR1 GTSNPN, CDR2 SVGIG (reference sequence). The CDR3 has 14 amino acids. Unmatched junction bases numbered 7, after V lost 5 bases and J lost 6 bases. CDR3 bases: TGTGCCTGGGAGCTAGCGGGAGCTGGCAATGAGCAGTTCTTC. Protein sequence: CAWELAGAGNEQFF.

The chain carries TRBV9 and TRBJ2-3, with TRBD2 matching 11 bases. The CDR3 length is 16 residues. CDR1 SGDLS and CDR2 YYNGEE come from the germline V gene. Losses at the gene ends were 3 bases for V and 0 bases for J; bases not matched to a gene: 3. The CDR3: CASSGRTSGSTDTQYF. The CDR3 DNA reads TGTGCCAGCAGCGGCCGGACTAGCGGGAGCACAGATACGCAGTATTTT. Complete variable domain (other parts from reference TRBV9 and TRBJ2-3): DSGVTQTPKHLITATGQRVTLRCSPRSGDLSVYWYQQSLDQGLQFLIQYYNGEERAKGNILERFSAQQFPDLHSELNLSSLELGDSALYFCASSGRTSGSTDTQYFGPGTRLTVL.

V gene TRBV6-4 combines with J gene TRBJ1-6, with 7 bases matching TRBD1. V lost 2 bases to trimming and J lost 10 bases; unmatched junction nucleotides: 5. Germline assignment: CDR1 MRHNA and CDR2 SNTAGT. The CDR3 runs to 14 residues. CDR3 nucleotides: TGTGCCAGCAGTGACGGACAGGAAGGATCACCCCTCCACTTT. Translating gives CASSDGQEGSPLHF.

The genes are TRBV20-1 and TRBJ1-2, with 11 bases that match TRBD1. The germline V gene encodes CDR1 DFQATT and CDR2 SNEGSKA (reference sequence). There are 15 residues in the CDR3. With V trimmed by 3 bases and J by 8 bases, 11 bases remained unmatched. The CDR3 bases are TGCAGTGCTAGTCGTTCGGACAGGGGGCTAGGGGGCTACACCTTC. It translates to CSASRSDRGLGGYTF.

V and J are TRBV28 and TRBJ1-2; TRBD1 is a possible D gene (5 bases). The germline V gene encodes CDR1 MDHEN and CDR2 SYDVKM. The CDR3 is 12 residues long. Trimming pared 4 bases from V and 4 bases from J, leaving 7 bases between. CDR3 coding DNA: TGTGCCAGCAGTTGGGGGACCTATGGCTACACCTTC. Encoded protein: CASSWGTYGYTF.

This clone was seen just once. The J gene is TRBJ1-5, the V gene TRBV19, with a possible D match to TRBD1 (5 bases). Germline V gene sequence: CDR1 LNHDA, CDR2 SQIVND (reference sequence). The length of the CDR3 is 17 residues. The germline V and J ends were trimmed by 8 bases and 1 base, with 21 bases remaining between them. The CDR3 region is CASPIRDFARSNQPQHF. CDR3 in DNA: TGTGCCAGTCCTATCCGGGACTTCGCCAGGAGCAATCAGCCCCAGCATTTT.

V and J are TRBV28 and TRBJ1-2; perhaps TRBD1 as D (5 bases). Germline-derived CDR1 and CDR2 are MDHEN and SYDVKM. The V end was cut by 8 bases, the J end by 7 bases, with 23 bases between. This CDR3 has 15 amino acids. CDR3 protein: CASRGREGFWGGYTF. In DNA form, the CDR3 reads TGTGCCAGCCGAGGCAGGGAAGGATTCTGGGGTGGCTACACCTTC.

The genes are TRBV15 and TRBJ1-1; D unclear. The CDR3 has 15 residues. Germline V gene sequence: CDR1 LNHNV, CDR2 YYDKDF (reference sequence). With 1 base removed from V and 1 base from J, the gap between germline ends came to 10 bases. CDR3 sequence: CATSRARSGNTEAFF. CDR3 nucleotides: TGTGCCACCAGCAGAGCCCGATCGGGGAACACTGAAGCTTTCTTT.

V and J are TRBV2 and TRBJ1-2; TRBD1 might be the D (5 bases). This CDR3 spans 15 amino acids. The V gene lost 3 bases and the J gene lost 0 bases, with 11 bases spanning the gap. Germline assignment: CDR1 SNHLY and CDR2 FYNNEI. The CDR3 sequence: CASSDYRLSNYGYTF. The CDR3 region has the DNA TGTGCCAGCAGTGATTACAGGTTGTCTAACTATGGCTACACCTTC.

About this clone: A read error may produce the germline difference seen at one junction end. V usage is TRBV6-5 and J usage is TRBJ1-4, with D uncertain. This CDR3 has 15 residues. Germline CDR1 and CDR2: MNHEY and SVGAGI. The CDR3 sequence is CASMRSYATDEKLFF. The CDR3 nucleotides are TGTGCCAGCATGCGGTCCTATGCAACTGATGAAAAACTGTTTTTT.

CDR3 in amino acids: CASSLYLGSPTGYTF. In DNA form, the CDR3 reads TGTGCCAGCAGTTTATACCTTGGCAGCCCTACGGGCTACACCTTC. V is TRBV27 and J is TRBJ1-2; D gene ambiguous. Germline-derived CDR1 and CDR2 are MNHEY and SMNVEV (reference sequence). CDR3 length: 15 amino acids. The V end lost 1 base, the J end lost 8 bases, and 17 bases lay between the germline ends.

The rearrangement uses TRBV29-1 and TRBJ1-4; D call uncertain. The CDR3 runs to 11 residues. The germline CDR1 and CDR2 sequences are SQVTM and ANQGSEA. Deletions cut 2 bases from V and 10 bases from J, with 8 bases between. The chain's CDR3 is CSVELLGKLFF. The CDR3 DNA sequence: TGCAGCGTTGAACTTCTGGGAAAACTGTTTTTT.

The chain has TRBV5-1 and TRBJ2-3; 13 nucleotides line up with TRBD2. This CDR3 has 17 amino acids. The trim removed 0 bases at V and 2 bases at J, leaving 3 bases unmatched. Germline V gene data show CDR1 as SGHRS and CDR2 as YFSETQ. The CDR3 sequence: CASSLAGTSGVTDTQYF. CDR3 DNA: TGCGCCAGCAGCTTGGCCGGGACTAGCGGGGTCACAGATACGCAGTATTTT.

This clone has just one count. V is TRBV5-1 and J is TRBJ1-5; TRBD1 matches at 8 bases. The germline V gene encodes CDR1 SGHRS and CDR2 YFSETQ. The CDR3 length is 15 residues. V shed 3 bases, J shed 4 bases, and the junction held 6 bases outside the gene matches. The CDR3 nucleotides are TGCGCCAGCAGCTACGGGACAGGATCTAATCAGCCCCAGCATTTT. It yields the protein CASSYGTGSNQPQHF.

The chain recombines TRBV7-9 with TRBJ1-6; no reliable D call. V dropped 4 bases and J dropped 7 bases, with 11 bases sitting between them. The germline CDR1 and CDR2 sequences are SEHNR and FQNEAQ (reference sequence). The CDR3 has 14 amino acids. The CDR3 coding sequence is TGTGCCAGCAGCTCAGGCTACTGGAATTCACCCCTCCACTTT. Translation: CASSSGYWNSPLHF.

The rearrangement links TRBV6-6 to TRBJ1-2; D is undetermined. Trimming took 3 bases from V and 7 from J, leaving 21 bases between them. CDR3 length equals 16 residues. Germline V lookup: CDR1 MNHNY, CDR2 SVGAGI (reference sequence). This CDR3 reads CASSYESGPSSIGYTF. The CDR3 DNA sequence: TGTGCCAGCAGTTATGAGTCCGGACCTTCCTCTATTGGCTACACCTTC.

This chain links TRBV2 with TRBJ1-5; tentative D call: TRBD1 (5 bases). The CDR3 length is 15 residues. Per the germline V gene, CDR1 is SNHLY and CDR2 is FYNNEI. Trimming pared 3 bases from V and 4 bases from J, leaving 13 bases between. CDR3 in DNA: TGTGCCAGCAGTGAGTCAGGGTACGGGAATCAGCCCCAGCATTTT. Translation gives CASSESGYGNQPQHF.

This sequence joins TRBV11-3 and TRBJ1-2; no firm D call. V was pared by 4 bases and J by 8 bases, with 14 bases between. This CDR3 contains 13 residues. Germline V gene sequence: CDR1 SGHNT, CDR2 YENEEA. CDR3 sequence reads: CASSSPGTRGYTF. The CDR3 region has the DNA TGTGCCAGCAGCTCCCCAGGTACTCGAGGCTACACCTTC.

In its sample, this clone was seen once. The rearrangement uses TRBV28 and TRBJ2-7, with TRBD2 matching over 8 bases. J was trimmed by 0 bases and V by 5 bases; bases with no gene match: 6. The CDR3 spans 15 residues. Looked up from germline, CDR1 is MDHEN and CDR2 is SYDVKM. The CDR3 reads CASSPGGESSYEQYF. The CDR3 DNA is TGTGCCAGCAGTCCGGGAGGGGAAAGCTCCTACGAGCAGTACTTC.

This rearrangement joins TRBV5-1 to TRBJ1-2; D may be TRBD1 (6 bases). CDR3 length equals 14 residues. Germline V lookup: CDR1 SGHRS, CDR2 YFSETQ. Trimming stripped 0 bases from V and 7 bases from J, with 13 bases between. In DNA form, the CDR3 reads TGCGCCAGCAGCTTGGGACAGGCGGACGGTGGCTACACCTTC. Residues: CASSLGQADGGYTF.

V and J are TRBV7-8 and TRBJ2-1; a weak D match, TRBD2 (6 bases). Trimming took 2 bases from V and 7 from J, leaving 18 bases between them. Germline lookup yields CDR1 SGHVS and CDR2 FQNEAQ. CDR3 size: 16 residues. The CDR3 DNA follows: TGTGCCAGCAGCTTAAACGGGGGAATCGAGGTGAATGAGCAGTTCTTC. Amino acid sequence: CASSLNGGIEVNEQFF.

The chain recombines TRBV28 with TRBJ1-2; no clear D. The CDR3 is 14 residues long. Trimming pared 6 bases from V and 6 bases from J, leaving 17 bases between. Per germline, CDR1 MDHEN and CDR2 SYDVKM. The CDR3 reads CASSPPQVYHGYTF. The CDR3 DNA reads TGTGCCAGCAGCCCGCCCCAGGTCTATCATGGCTACACCTTC.

The chain uses TRBV19 and TRBJ2-1; no reliable D call. Looked up from germline, CDR1 is LNHDA and CDR2 is SQIVND (reference sequence). The V end was cut by 3 bases, the J end by 3 bases, with 18 bases between. The CDR3 sequence is 17 residues long. In DNA, the CDR3 is TGTGCCAGTAGTATGGGTTCCTCCCGTGGTGGCTACAATGAGCAGTTCTTC. Translating gives CASSMGSSRGGYNEQFF.

V gene TRBV7-9 combines with J gene TRBJ1-5; tentative D call: TRBD1 (5 bases). Trimming left V 5 bases short and J 3 bases short, with 11 bases between. Germline V gene lookup returns CDR1 SEHNR and CDR2 FQNEAQ (reference sequence). CDR3 length: 14 residues. CDR3 sequence (DNA): TGTGCCAGCAGCCGGATAGGGGACAATCAGCCCCAGCATTTT. Translated, it gives CASSRIGDNQPQHF.

CDR3: CASRLAGANGYTF. Written as DNA, the CDR3 is TGTGCCAGTAGGTTAGCGGGGGCAAATGGCTACACCTTC. The V gene is TRBV19, the J gene TRBJ1-2, with D possibly matching TRBD1 (6 bases). The CDR3 loop spans 13 amino acids. V lost 6 bases to trimming and J lost 6 bases, with 14 bases between them. Germline V gives CDR1 LNHDA, CDR2 SQIVND (reference sequence).

The genes are TRBV5-4 and TRBJ2-3, with 8 bases lining up with TRBD2. CDR3 length: 15 amino acids. Trimming cost V 4 bases and J 3 bases; bases outside gene matches: 7. The germline V gene has CDR1 SGHNT and CDR2 YYREEE (reference sequence). CDR3 DNA: TGTGCCAGCAGCCCTCGGGGGGGCCTAACAGATACGCAGTATTTT. Protein: CASSPRGGLTDTQYF.

This chain links TRBV5-4 with TRBJ2-5, with D perhaps TRBD2 (5 bases). The V gene lost 4 bases and the J gene lost 5 bases, with 15 bases spanning the gap. Germline V lookup: CDR1 SGHNT, CDR2 YYREEE (reference sequence). There are 14 residues in the CDR3. CDR3 nucleotides: TGTGCCAGCAGCCCCTGGACTGAGAGGGAGACCCAGTACTTC. The encoded protein is CASSPWTERETQYF.

The rearrangement uses TRBV24-1 and TRBJ2-3, with 10 bases lining up with TRBD2. Trimming cost V 0 bases and J 2 bases; bases outside gene matches: 4. There are 17 residues in the CDR3. Germline V gene lookup returns CDR1 KGHDR and CDR2 SFDVKD. CDR3 loop: CATSDLPSGGPTDTQYF. CDR3 coding DNA: TGTGCCACCAGTGATTTGCCTAGCGGGGGCCCCACAGATACGCAGTATTTT.

This clone has a handful of counts. The rearrangement joins TRBV19 to TRBJ1-5; a possible D gene is TRBD1 (5 bases). Trimming took 5 bases from V and 5 from J, leaving 16 bases between them. Germline V gene data show CDR1 as LNHDA and CDR2 as SQIVND (reference sequence). This CDR3 is built from 15 residues. CDR3 sequence: CASSQERGRYQPQHF. In DNA form, the CDR3 reads TGTGCCAGTAGTCAGGAAAGGGGAAGGTATCAGCCCCAGCATTTT.

This clone is a singleton in its sample. CDR3 residues: CASSLGLVGGGYTF. CDR3 coding DNA: TGTGCCAGCAGCTTAGGGCTCGTCGGCGGTGGCTACACCTTC. The chain carries TRBV13 and TRBJ1-2; no firm D call. Trimming pared 0 bases from V and 7 bases from J, leaving 12 bases between. The CDR3 covers 14 residues. Per germline, CDR1 PRHDT and CDR2 FYEKMQ (reference sequence).